This TCR beta chain was documented in a study of cytomegalovirus exposure and HLA in healthy donors. In germline, CDR1 is SGHVS, CDR2 FQNEAQ. CDR3 length equals 15 residues. It was with 60 Vbeta and 13 Jbeta primers that the PCR ran. This table comes from immunoSEQ multiplex PCR, and its TCRdb copy is limited to in-frame clones, with some not included. The repertoire includes 160,000 or so clones, around 79% of them detected once, and 0.5% to 0.55% sits in the top ten. The sample holds a few counts of this clone. One end of the junction fails to match germline, which may point to a read error. The chain uses TRBV7-8 and TRBJ2-4; D may be TRBD2 (5 bases). This sequence originates from a woman aged 50 to 60 in good health and CMV-seronegative. Sequenced: PBMCs. The CDR3 DNA sequence: TGTGCCAGCAGCTATGCAGCGCTAGCCAAAAACAGTCAGTACTTC. The encoded protein is CASSYAALAKNSQYF.